The 9 T cell receptor beta chains listed next were all sequenced from one sample in a study of early T cells in non-severe SARS-CoV-2 infection. TCRdb ran MiXCR on the 5' RACE reads and lists one entry per CDR3 protein. The table lists around 82,000 distinct CDR3 sequences, roughly 12% of them singletons, with 4.7% in the top ten. Sequencing was done on a sample of whole blood. Every receptor here comes from an adult who was a healthcare worker with PCR-confirmed SARS-CoV-2 infection or an uninfected control (not recorded which).

By share, this clonotype counts as medium-sized. This chain links TRBV12-3 or TRBV12-4 with TRBJ2-7; perhaps TRBD1 as D (6 bases). The V end lost 6 bases, the J end lost 6 bases, and 15 bases lay between the germline ends. The CDR3 is 13 residues long. The CDR3 protein is CASSPGDTLEQYF. CDR3 nucleotides: TGTGCCAGCAGCCCCGGGGACACCCTCGAGCAGTACTTC.

This clonotype turned up a few times. This chain uses TRBV9 with TRBJ2-1; TRBD1 matches 8 bases. The CDR3 covers 15 residues. The germline gives CDR1 SGDLS, CDR2 YYNGEE. V gave up 0 bases and J gave up 3 bases; unmatched junction bases: 2. Here the CDR3 DNA reads TGTGCCAGCAGCGTAGACGACAGGGGCTACAATGAGCAGTTCTTC. It yields the protein CASSVDDRGYNEQFF.

This sequence joins TRBV5-1 and TRBJ2-7; tentative D call: TRBD2 (6 bases). The CDR3 covers 13 residues. Germline V gene data show CDR1 as SGHRS and CDR2 as YFSETQ. V was clipped by 4 bases and J by 3 bases, with 11 bases between them. The CDR3 region is CASSEAGSYEQYF. For the CDR3, the DNA is TGCGCCAGCAGCGAGGCCGGGAGCTACGAGCAGTACTTC.

This clonotype was seen a few times. The chain combines TRBV7-7 with TRBJ2-1; 11 nucleotides match TRBD1. V was pared by 5 bases and J by 5 bases, with 5 bases of the junction left unmatched. CDR3 size: 15 residues. Germline CDR1 reads SSHAT; CDR2 reads FNYEAQ (reference sequence). The CDR3 nucleotides are TGTGCCAGCAGCCTCGGACAGGGGGCTAACAATGAGCAGTTCTTC. Translation: CASSLGQGANNEQFF. Supplemented by reference TRBV7-7 and TRBJ2-1, the full variable domain reads GAGVSQSPRYKVTKRGQDVTLRCDPISSHATLYWYQQALGQGPEFLTYFNYEAQPDKSGLPSDRFSAERPEGSISTLTIQRTEQRDSAMYRCASSLGQGANNEQFFGPGTRLTVL.

The table lists this clonotype with many counts. This chain links TRBV18 with TRBJ2-1, with D perhaps TRBD1 (6 bases). V dropped 6 bases and J dropped 4 bases, with 13 bases sitting between them. The germline gives CDR1 KGHSH, CDR2 LQKENI. The CDR3 loop spans 14 amino acids. CDR3 nucleotide sequence: TGTGCCAGCTCCCTCCCCGACAGGTACAATGAGCAGTTCTTC. As protein: CASSLPDRYNEQFF.

This clonotype has a handful of counts. This may arise from a read error, as a much more abundant clone is one base away. V and J are TRBV29-1 and TRBJ1-1; 7 nucleotides match TRBD1. Germline CDR1 and CDR2: SQVTM and ANQGSEA. There are 12 residues in the CDR3. CDR3 protein: CSVQGGETEVFF. The CDR3 DNA sequence: TGCAGCGTCCAGGGGGGCGAGACTGAAGTTTTCTTT.

The gene calls are TRBV2 and TRBJ1-5; 7 bases fit TRBD1. Germline V gene lookup returns CDR1 SNHLY and CDR2 FYNNEI. The J segment lost 1 base and the V segment lost 7 bases, leaving 4 bases of the junction unmatched. The CDR3 loop spans 14 amino acids. The CDR3 protein is CASNLQGSNQPQHF. The CDR3, as DNA: TGTGCCAGCAATCTACAGGGGAGCAATCAGCCCCAGCATTTT.

In nucleotides, the CDR3 is TGTGCCTGGAGTACCATCGGGGATCAGCCCCAGCATTTT. It codes for CAWSTIGDQPQHF. This chain joins TRBV30 and TRBJ1-5, with D uncertain. Germline V CDR1 and CDR2: GTSNPN, SVGIG (reference sequence). Trimming removed 2 bases at V and 5 bases at J, with 10 bases between. This CDR3 has 13 residues.

This clonotype was observed a few times. The V gene is TRBV7-2, the J gene TRBJ2-7, with D possibly being TRBD1 (6 bases). The germline CDR1 and CDR2 sequences are SGHTA and FQGNSA. The ends were cut back, 4 bases at V and 3 bases at J, with 13 bases in the middle. This CDR3 has 14 residues. CDR3 sequence: CASSSRDTYYEQYF. The CDR3 region has the DNA TGTGCCAGCAGCTCTCGGGACACTTACTACGAGCAGTACTTC.